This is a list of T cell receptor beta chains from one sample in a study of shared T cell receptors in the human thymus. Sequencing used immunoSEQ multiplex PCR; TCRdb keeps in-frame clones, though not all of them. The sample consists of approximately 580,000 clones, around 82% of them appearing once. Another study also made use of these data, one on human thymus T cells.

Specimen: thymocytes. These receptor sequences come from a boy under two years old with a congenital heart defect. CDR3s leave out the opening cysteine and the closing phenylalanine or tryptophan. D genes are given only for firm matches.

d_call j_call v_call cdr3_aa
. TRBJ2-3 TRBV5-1 ASSWGSRADTQY
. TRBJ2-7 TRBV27 ASGSSSNEQY
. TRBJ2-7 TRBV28 ASSRSYEQY
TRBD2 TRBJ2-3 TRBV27 ASSQLKSVSSGRRTDTQY
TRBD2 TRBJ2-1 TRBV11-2 ASNLAGGEQF
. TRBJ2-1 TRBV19 ASSISSPGGEQF
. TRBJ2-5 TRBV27 ASSPLADQETQY
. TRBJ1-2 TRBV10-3 AISEVGGSDYGYT
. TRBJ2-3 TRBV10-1 ASSDQDTQY
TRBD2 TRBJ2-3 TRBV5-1 ASSSAGTSGAEGHTDTQY
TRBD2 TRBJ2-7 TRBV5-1 ASSPTSGRVTPYEQY
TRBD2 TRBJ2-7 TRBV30 AWSPAGTSGDYEQY
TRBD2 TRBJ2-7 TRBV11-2 ASLTSGNSYEQY
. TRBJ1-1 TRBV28 ASSTGRVNTEAF
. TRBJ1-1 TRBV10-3 AISSGTVRVGLGEAF
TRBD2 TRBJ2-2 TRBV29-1 SVRLRTSGKNTGELF
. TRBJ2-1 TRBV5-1 ASSPGLATYNEQF
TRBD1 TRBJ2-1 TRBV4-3 ASSQAPGTGGENEQF
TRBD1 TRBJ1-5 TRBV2 ASSAPGQVNQPQH
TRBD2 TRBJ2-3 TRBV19 ASSTLGRAFETDTQY
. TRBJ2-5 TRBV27 ASSRTLPRGTQY
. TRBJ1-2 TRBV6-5 ASSYSLEHLYGYT
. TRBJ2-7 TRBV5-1 ASSFRGPSSYEQY
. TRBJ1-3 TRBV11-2 ASSDKDRGNTIY
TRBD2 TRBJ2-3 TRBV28 ASRPGLASVY
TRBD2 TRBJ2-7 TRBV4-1 ASSRPGLVHTYEQY
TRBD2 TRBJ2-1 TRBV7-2 ASSSGLAVNEQF
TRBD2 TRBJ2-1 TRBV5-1 ASSLELADNEQF
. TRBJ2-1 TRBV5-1 ASSQEWESYNEQF
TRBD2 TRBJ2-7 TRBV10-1 ASTPRLAGGGEQY
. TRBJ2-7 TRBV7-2 ASSLVPGSGEQY